The 10 T cell receptor beta chains listed next were all sequenced from one sample in a study of cytotoxic CD8 clonotypes in ibrutinib-treated CLL. The data were produced by immunoSEQ multiplex PCR, yet TCRdb's version contains in-frame clones alone and is incomplete. The data show 20,000 to 25,000 clones, 55% to 75% seen once. Sequencing was performed on PBMCs, taken after 12 months of ibrutinib treatment. The receptor source for this set is a human donor with chronic lymphocytic leukemia.

The chain uses TRBV25-1 and TRBJ1-1, with no clear D. Trimming removed 8 bases at V and 1 base at J, with 11 bases between. Germline V gene data show CDR1 as MGHDK and CDR2 as SYGVNS. The CDR3 consists of 13 residues. This CDR3 is CASSSNRNTEAFF. The CDR3 DNA reads as TGTGCCAGCTCCTCCAACAGGAACACTGAAGCTTTCTTT. Based on the CDR3 plus reference TRBV25-1 and TRBJ1-1, the full variable domain is EADIYQTPRYLVIGTGKKITLECSQTMGHDKMYWYQQDPGMELHLIHYSYGVNSTEKGDLSSESTVSRIRTEHFPLTLESARPSHTSQYLCASSSNRNTEAFFGQGTRLTVV.

The sample holds a few counts of this clone. The rearrangement joins TRBV2 to TRBJ2-7, with TRBD2 as a possible D gene (8 bases). The germline V gene has CDR1 SNHLY and CDR2 FYNNEI. Between the trimmed V and J ends, which lost 6 bases and 4 bases, there was a span of 16 bases. The CDR3 contains 14 residues. The CDR3 nucleotides read TGTGCCAGCAGGGTTAGCGGGACAGCGTACGAGCAGTACTTC. Residues: CASRVSGTAYEQYF.

The chain joins TRBV5-1 to TRBJ2-3; 11 bases are shared with TRBD1. The CDR3 sequence is 17 residues long. V lost 4 bases to trimming and J lost 5 bases; unmatched junction nucleotides: 12. Germline lookup yields CDR1 SGHRS and CDR2 YFSETQ. The CDR3: CASSPLGGTGGKDTQYF. The CDR3 bases are TGCGCCAGCAGCCCCCTCGGAGGGACAGGGGGTAAAGATACGCAGTATTTT.

The chain has TRBV7-8 and TRBJ1-1; D perhaps matches TRBD1 (5 bases). The CDR3 sequence is 15 residues long. The V gene lost 2 bases and the J gene lost 6 bases, with 16 bases spanning the gap. CDR1 and CDR2 (germline): SGHVS, FQNEAQ. The CDR3 region is CASSLSAGKVSEAFF. Written as DNA, the CDR3 is TGTGCCAGCAGCTTATCGGCAGGGAAAGTCTCTGAAGCTTTCTTT.

The V call is TRBV19, the J call TRBJ2-7, with D perhaps TRBD2 (6 bases). The germline CDR1 and CDR2 sequences are LNHDA and SQIVND (reference sequence). V was pared by 4 bases and J by 0 bases, with 13 bases between. The CDR3 consists of 15 residues. CDR3 protein: CASSTAGGISYEQYF. In DNA, the CDR3 is TGTGCCAGTAGTACGGCCGGGGGAATCTCCTACGAGCAGTACTTC. Drawing the rest from reference TRBV19 and TRBJ2-7, the complete variable domain is DGGITQSPKYLFRKEGQNVTLSCEQNLNHDAMYWYRQDPGQGLRLIYYSQIVNDFQKGDIAEGYSVSREKKESFPLTVTSAQKNPTAFYLCASSTAGGISYEQYFGPGTRLTVT.

This rearrangement joins TRBV6-5 to TRBJ2-7; D not resolved. Germline loops: CDR1 MNHEY, CDR2 SVGAGI. V lost 2 bases to trimming and J lost 1 base, with 9 bases between them. The CDR3 covers 14 residues. CDR3: CASSYGRSSYEQYF. Here the CDR3 DNA reads TGTGCCAGCAGTTACGGCAGGAGTTCCTACGAGCAGTACTTC.

In nucleotides, the CDR3 is TGTGCCAGCAGCTTAGACGGGAGCGGGACCGGGGAGCTGTTTTTT. It codes for CASSLDGSGTGELFF. This chain joins TRBV7-2 and TRBJ2-2; tentatively, D is TRBD2 (6 bases). The CDR3 spans 15 residues. The germline CDR1 and CDR2 sequences are SGHTA and FQGNSA. V lost 1 base to trimming and J lost 5 bases, with 11 bases between them. Complete variable domain (other parts from reference TRBV7-2 and TRBJ2-2): GAGVSQSPSNKVTEKGKDVELRCDPISGHTALYWYRQSLGQGLEFLIYFQGNSAPDKSGLPSDRFSAERTGGSVSTLTIQRTQQEDSAVYLCASSLDGSGTGELFFGEGSRLTVL.

V is TRBV7-2 and J is TRBJ2-5; D perhaps matches TRBD2 (5 bases). Germline CDR1 is SGHTA and CDR2 is FQGNSA. The CDR3 is 13 residues long. V lost 5 bases and J lost 5, with 12 bases in between. The chain's CDR3 is CASSPGIPETQYF. The CDR3 DNA follows: TGTGCCAGCAGCCCCGGGATCCCCGAGACCCAGTACTTC.

In nucleotides, the CDR3 is TGTGCCAGCAGCTTAAGGGACAGGGAGCAGTACTTC. This codes for CASSLRDREQYF. The gene calls are TRBV7-2 and TRBJ2-7; 8 nucleotides agree with TRBD1. CDR3 length equals 12 residues. V trimming: 2 bases; J trimming: 7 bases; junction bases outside the gene matches: 1. Germline assignment: CDR1 SGHTA and CDR2 FQGNSA.

This clone was counted between two and nine times. This chain joins TRBV6-5 and TRBJ1-1; 9 bases agree with TRBD1. This CDR3 region has 13 residues. Germline V gene sequence: CDR1 MNHEY, CDR2 SVGAGI. V lost 6 bases, J lost 5 bases, and 4 bases stayed unmatched. The CDR3 region is CASRNRGQTEAFF. The CDR3 DNA reads TGTGCCAGCAGAAACAGGGGGCAAACTGAAGCTTTCTTT.